A selection of T cell receptor beta chains follows, all from one sample in a study of cytomegalovirus exposure and HLA in healthy donors. Here immunoSEQ multiplex PCR was the method, and the copy in TCRdb shows in-frame clones only, minus some. Its table lists around 65,000 clones. Sample: PBMCs. All receptors derive from a young man in good health and CMV-seropositive. The CDR3 runs from the conserved cysteine through the conserved F or W. The D gene is left open where the match is weak.

d_gene: -
j_gene: TRBJ2-5
v_gene: TRBV2
CDR3nt: TGTGCCAGCAGTGGAGGGACCCAGTACTTC
CDR3aa: CASSGGTQYF

d_gene: TRBD1
j_gene: TRBJ1-4
v_gene: TRBV30
CDR3nt: TGTGCCTGGGGTACCGGGACAGGGGACGAAAAACTGTTTTTT
CDR3aa: CAWGTGTGDEKLFF

d_gene: TRBD2
j_gene: TRBJ2-5
v_gene: TRBV7-9
CDR3nt: TGTGCCAGCAGCTCGGGACTAGCGGGAGAGACCCAGTACTTC
CDR3aa: CASSSGLAGETQYF

d_gene: TRBD2
j_gene: TRBJ2-7
v_gene: TRBV6-6
CDR3nt: TGTGCCAGCAGCCCTGAGGGCGGGAGTGACGAGCAGTACTTC
CDR3aa: CASSPEGGSDEQYF

d_gene: -
j_gene: TRBJ1-1
v_gene: TRBV18
CDR3nt: TGTGCCAGCTCACAGCTTAAAAACACTGAAGCTTTCTTT
CDR3aa: CASSQLKNTEAFF

d_gene: -
j_gene: TRBJ2-3
v_gene: TRBV30
CDR3nt: TGTGCCTGGAGTTTGGCAGGGGTTACAGATACGCAGTATTTT
CDR3aa: CAWSLAGVTDTQYF

d_gene: -
j_gene: TRBJ2-7
v_gene: TRBV30
CDR3nt: TGTGCCTGGAGCGGGGGAGGCTACGAGCAGTACTTC
CDR3aa: CAWSGGGYEQYF

d_gene: -
j_gene: TRBJ2-7
v_gene: TRBV2
CDR3nt: TGTGCCAGCAGCCGGGACGGGAGCTCCTACGAGCAGTACTTC
CDR3aa: CASSRDGSSYEQYF

d_gene: -
j_gene: TRBJ1-6
v_gene: TRBV30
CDR3nt: TGTGCCTGGAGTGTACCCGCTCGGCCCCTCCACTTT
CDR3aa: CAWSVPARPLHF

d_gene: -
j_gene: TRBJ2-5
v_gene: TRBV5-6
CDR3nt: TGTGCCAGCAGCTTACCCGGCGGGGAGACCCAGTACTTC
CDR3aa: CASSLPGGETQYF

d_gene: -
j_gene: TRBJ2-2
v_gene: TRBV4-2
CDR3nt: TGTGCCAGCAGCCCCAAGGCCGGGGTTCAGCCCACCGGGGAGCTGTTTTTT
CDR3aa: CASSPKAGVQPTGELFF

d_gene: -
j_gene: TRBJ1-2
v_gene: TRBV20-1
CDR3nt: TGCAGTGCCAGCGGATCCTATGGCTACACCTTC
CDR3aa: CSASGSYGYTF

d_gene: TRBD1
j_gene: TRBJ2-2
v_gene: TRBV7-2
CDR3nt: TGTGCCAGCAGCAAGGGACAGGGGAACACCGGGGAGCTGTTTTTT
CDR3aa: CASSKGQGNTGELFF

d_gene: -
j_gene: TRBJ1-1
v_gene: TRBV2
CDR3nt: TGTGCCATCGGTCCCCTACAGACGCCGGCTTTCTTT
CDR3aa: CAIGPLQTPAFF

d_gene: TRBD1
j_gene: TRBJ2-5
v_gene: TRBV11-3
CDR3nt: TGTGCCAGCAGCTCAGACCATCGGGACAGAGAGACCCAGTACTTC
CDR3aa: CASSSDHRDRETQYF

d_gene: -
j_gene: TRBJ1-1
v_gene: TRBV10-3
CDR3nt: TGTGCCATCAGTGAGTCGGCAGGCAAGAACACTGAAGCTTTCTTT
CDR3aa: CAISESAGKNTEAFF

d_gene: TRBD2
j_gene: TRBJ2-3
v_gene: TRBV6-4
CDR3nt: TGTGCCAGCAGTCTCGTAGCGGGGAGCACAGATACGCAGTATTTT
CDR3aa: CASSLVAGSTDTQYF

d_gene: TRBD1
j_gene: TRBJ2-5
v_gene: TRBV6-1
CDR3nt: TGTGCCAGCAGTGGAGGGGGCGTTCAGGAGACCCAGTACTTC
CDR3aa: CASSGGGVQETQYF

d_gene: TRBD2
j_gene: TRBJ2-2
v_gene: TRBV29-1
CDR3nt: TGCAGCGTGAACACCTTAGCGGGGCCCGGGGAGCTGTTTTTT
CDR3aa: CSVNTLAGPGELFF

d_gene: -
j_gene: TRBJ2-7
v_gene: TRBV19
CDR3nt: TGTGCCAGTAGCCCGTACCCTCCAAGCTCAGGGAACCCGCTCGAGCAGTACTTC
CDR3aa: CASSPYPPSSGNPLEQYF

d_gene: -
j_gene: TRBJ1-6
v_gene: TRBV12-5
CDR3nt: TGTGCTAGTGGTTTGGTTGGGAGATCCCTCCACTTT
CDR3aa: CASGLVGRSLHF

d_gene: -
j_gene: TRBJ2-5
v_gene: TRBV6-1
CDR3nt: TGTGCCAGCAGTATGCCAGGGGTAGAGACCCAGTACTTC
CDR3aa: CASSMPGVETQYF

d_gene: -
j_gene: TRBJ1-2
v_gene: TRBV5-1
CDR3nt: TGCGCCAGCAGCCCCAGAGCGGATAACTATGGCTACACCTTC
CDR3aa: CASSPRADNYGYTF

d_gene: TRBD2
j_gene: TRBJ2-1
v_gene: TRBV30
CDR3nt: TGTGCCTGGAGTGTACTAGCGGGAGTGGAAGAGCAGTTCTTC
CDR3aa: CAWSVLAGVEEQFF

d_gene: TRBD1
j_gene: TRBJ2-7
v_gene: TRBV30
CDR3nt: TGTGCCTGGAGCGCAGGGGGCGGTTACGAGCAGTACTTC
CDR3aa: CAWSAGGGYEQYF